This T cell receptor beta chain stems from a study of T cells in Graves' hyperthyroidism and ophthalmopathy (dated 2019 in TCRdb). Turning to the overall study: TCR V-J signatures able to tell the groups apart were searched for in a discovery cohort of 100 or so patients, of whom around 43 had Graves' ophthalmopathy and 57 had stable Graves' hyperthyroidism. The paper describes TCR Vbeta CDR3 sequencing of fewer than 150 peripheral blood samples, made up of about 40 ophthalmopathy patients, 70 to 80 hyperthyroidism patients and some 17 progressor patients. In addition, the study compared T-cell repertoires in thyroid tissue and in blood from several Graves' hyperthyroidism patients. The 95 to 100 discovery patients were randomly divided into training and test sets at a 7:3 ratio. Once sampling was done, hyperthyroidism patients were given methimazole at a starting dose of 30 mg daily, whereas ophthalmopathy patients were given high-dose intravenous methylprednisolone. An independent validation cohort of around 19 hyperthyroidism patients and 15 or so patients who later progressed to ophthalmopathy tested prospective prediction of ophthalmopathy.

Note on this clonotype: Its antigen remains undetermined. No much larger clonotype is one base removed from it; base qualities were not supplied.

Exclusion was applied to patients with uncontrolled infections, other autoimmune diseases, pregnancy or lactation. Diagnoses relied on clinical symptoms, serum thyroxine and TRAb, thyroid ultrasound and orbital computed tomography. Total RNA was extracted using Trizol reagent, and RNA quality was assessed on an Agilent 2100 Bioanalyzer. Points the paper makes about the study in general: In validation, the model predicted progression to ophthalmopathy with approximately 69% sensitivity and roughly 72% specificity, a median of 6.5 months before onset. Most expanded thyroid clonotypes (frequency above 0.001) were also found in blood, which suggests that blood repertoires may mirror thyroid immune responses. No statistical method was used to set the sample size in advance, and investigators knew the group allocation. In cross-validation, a model built on a 13 V-J signature told ophthalmopathy apart from stable hyperthyroidism with about 90% sensitivity and approximately 81% specificity, and in testing the same model reached 80%/75%.

The TCR beta CDR3 regions were amplified from RNA transcripts. A first-round RT-PCR of the TCR CDR3 used the HTBI primer set with the Qiagen OneStep RT-PCR kit. A second multiplex PCR round built the libraries, followed by size selection and purification. The libraries were sequenced on an Illumina HiSeq2000 using paired-end 100 bp reads. Processing in the source paper ran as follows. SOAPnuke was used to process the raw data, removing reads that contained adapters or uncalled bases, had a mean Phred below 15, or lacked an exact match to the constant primer or identifier. High-quality paired reads were merged with COPE v1.2.5, and unique nucleotide sequences were defined as clonotypes. Clonotypes were aligned to IMGT TRBV, TRBD and TRBJ reference segments using MiTCR v1.1. Analysis was restricted to V-J combinations with a frequency above 0.0001, which covered roughly 99% of repertoires. A TCS score was defined as the ratio between F50 (clonal expansion) and ExV (chaos), using BLOSUM62-based TCRdist between CDR3 peptides within each V-J. Welch's t-statistics and random forest reduced fewer than 550 V-J features to around 14, which were used in a naive Bayes classifier (R e1071). The similarity between thyroid and blood repertoires was quantified using the Morisita-Horn index. TCRdb reworked the public reads: Q25 trimming with fastp, MiXCR clone assembly, productive beta chains retained. Rows with one shared CDR3 protein collapse into an entry with the most common genes and DNA. Here the V and J calls rest on TCRdb's processing, not on the authors' analysis. For this sample there are 600,000 to 700,000 distinct CDR3 sequences; approximately 42% appear just once. Less than 9.5% of the sample is in the top ten clones.

The sequence was collected from an adult man with Graves' disease, either hyperthyroidism or ophthalmopathy (not recorded which). The source material was peripheral blood or thyroid tissue (not recorded which).

In nucleotides, the sequence is TGTGCTAGTGGTTTGGGTACAGGGTCGGCTTCACCCCTCCACTTT. Its product reads: CASGLGTGSASPLHF. This chain is built from TRBV12-5 and TRBJ1-6, with TRBD1 perhaps the D gene, on 6 matching bases. For CDR1 and CDR2, the germline V gene lists LGHNT and FRNRAP. Trimming costs V 1 base and J 9 bases, and their ends lie 13 bases apart. CDR3 length: 15 amino acids, cysteine to phenylalanine. The read is trimmed to its CDR3 DNA, 45 bases read in frame from base 1.